This entry lists 10 T cell receptor beta chains sequenced from one sample in a study of blood T cell repertoires in COVID-19. TCRdb's copy holds only in-frame clones and misses some; the assay was immunoSEQ multiplex PCR. The sample carries about 250,000 clones, 80% to 90% recorded once. The sequencing sample was made of peripheral blood. The receptors derive from a man aged 80 or over with acute or convalescent COVID-19.

The gene calls are TRBV7-2 and TRBJ2-5; tentative D call: TRBD1 (6 bases). Trimming cost V 5 bases and J 2 bases, with 9 bases left between them. CDR1 SGHTA and CDR2 FQGNSA come from the germline V gene. This CDR3 spans 13 amino acids. The CDR3 here is CASSPRGQETQYF. As DNA, the CDR3 is TGTGCCAGCAGCCCAAGGGGGCAAGAGACCCAGTACTTC.

This sequence joins TRBV29-1 and TRBJ2-5, with a tentative D call TRBD1 (6 bases). Trimming removed 5 bases from V and 0 bases from J, with 13 bases in between. Germline CDR1 and CDR2: SQVTM and ANQGSEA. CDR3 length: 14 amino acids. The CDR3 nucleotides are TGCAGCGTTTCTACTACAGGGTACCAAGAGACCCAGTACTTC. Translation gives CSVSTTGYQETQYF. Complete variable domain (other parts from reference TRBV29-1 and TRBJ2-5): SAVISQKPSRDICQRGTSLTIQCQVDSQVTMMFWYRQQPGQSLTLIATANQGSEATYESGFVIDKFPISRPNLTFSTLTVSNMSPEDSSIYLCSVSTTGYQETQYFGPGTRLLVL.

This clone appeared a single time. The chain recombines TRBV6-2 or TRBV6-3 with TRBJ2-1; TRBD2 matches 8 bases. The trim removed 0 bases at V and 10 bases at J, leaving 2 bases unmatched. CDR1 MNHEY and CDR2 SVGEGT come from the germline V gene. This CDR3 has 13 amino acids. For the CDR3, the DNA is TGTGCCAGCAGTTACTCACAGCGGGGGGAGCAGTTCTTC. This sequence encodes CASSYSQRGEQFF.

This clone showed up just once. This sequence joins TRBV19 and TRBJ2-3; tentatively, D is TRBD2 (6 bases). This CDR3 has 15 residues. CDR1 is LNHDA, CDR2 SQIVND, per germline (reference sequence). V gave up 3 bases and J gave up 1 base, with 11 bases separating them. CDR3 protein: CASSILLAGTDTQYF. The CDR3 nucleotides read TGTGCCAGTAGTATCCTCTTAGCGGGCACAGATACGCAGTATTTT.

This rearrangement joins TRBV7-2 to TRBJ1-2; D is unresolved. Germline assignment: CDR1 SGHTA and CDR2 FQGNSA. With 5 bases removed from V and 8 bases from J, the gap between germline ends came to 12 bases. The CDR3 runs to 12 residues. As DNA, the CDR3 is TGTGCCAGCAGCCGGGGATCCGGAGGCTACACCTTC. Translated: CASSRGSGGYTF.

CDR3 nucleotides: TGCGCCAGCAGCCAGCGGACTAGCGGGGGGGATGGGTACAATGAGCAGTTCTTC. Its protein is CASSQRTSGGDGYNEQFF. The chain combines TRBV4-1 with TRBJ2-1, with 15 bases fitting TRBD2. The CDR3 extends over 18 amino acids. Germline V gene lookup returns CDR1 MGHRA and CDR2 YSYEKL. Losses at the gene ends were 3 bases for V and 4 bases for J; bases not matched to a gene: 7.

For the CDR3, the DNA is TGTGCCAGCAGTTTAAAGGGTTATGGGACAGGGGAAGCGGGGGAGCTGTTTTTT. Protein product: CASSLKGYGTGEAGELFF. This chain joins TRBV27 and TRBJ2-2; 10 bases line up with TRBD1. Germline lookup yields CDR1 MNHEY and CDR2 SMNVEV (reference sequence). V lost 2 bases to trimming and J lost 8 bases; unmatched junction nucleotides: 14. The length of the CDR3 is 18 residues.

The chain has TRBV4-2 and TRBJ2-5, with D perhaps TRBD1 (6 bases). The V gene's germline CDR1 is LGHNA and CDR2 YNFKEQ. CDR3 length: 15 residues. Trimming took off 4 bases at V and 2 bases at J, with 14 bases between the two ends. For the CDR3, the DNA is TGTGCCAGCAGCCCAGGGGAGAGGCTGCAAGAGACCCAGTACTTC. Its translation is CASSPGERLQETQYF.

The V gene is TRBV7-3, the J gene TRBJ2-1, with TRBD1 identical over 10 bases. CDR1 SGHTA and CDR2 FQGTGA come from the germline V gene. This CDR3 has 17 residues. V shed 2 bases and J 4 bases; nucleotides not matched to a gene: 8. CDR3: CASSLWPGQGRYNEQFF. The CDR3 bases are TGTGCCAGCAGCTTATGGCCGGGACAGGGGAGGTACAATGAGCAGTTCTTC.

This clone showed up just once. This rearrangement joins TRBV7-3 to TRBJ2-6, with 7 bases lining up with TRBD2. The CDR3 runs to 13 residues. Germline CDR1 SGHTA, CDR2 FQGTGA. Trimming cost V 10 bases and J 2 bases; bases outside gene matches: 2. CDR3: CATGGTGANVLTF. CDR3 in DNA: TGTGCCACCGGGGGGACTGGGGCCAACGTCCTGACTTTC.